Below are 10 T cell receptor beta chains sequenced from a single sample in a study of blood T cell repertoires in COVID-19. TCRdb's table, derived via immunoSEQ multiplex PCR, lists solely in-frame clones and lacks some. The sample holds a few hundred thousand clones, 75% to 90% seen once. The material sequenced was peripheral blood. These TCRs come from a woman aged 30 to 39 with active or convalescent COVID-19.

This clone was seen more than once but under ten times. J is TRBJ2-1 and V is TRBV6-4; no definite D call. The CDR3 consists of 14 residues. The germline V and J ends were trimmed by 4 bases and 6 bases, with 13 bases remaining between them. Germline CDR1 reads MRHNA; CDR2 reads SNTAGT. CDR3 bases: TGTGCCAGCAGTGGACAATCATATAGCAATGAGCAGTTCTTC. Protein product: CASSGQSYSNEQFF.

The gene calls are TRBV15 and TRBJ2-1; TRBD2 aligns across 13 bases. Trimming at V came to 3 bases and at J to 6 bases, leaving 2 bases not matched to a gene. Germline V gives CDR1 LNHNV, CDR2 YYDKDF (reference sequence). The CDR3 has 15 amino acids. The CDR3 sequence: CATSSRTSGGNEQFF. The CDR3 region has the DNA TGTGCCACCAGCAGTAGGACTAGCGGGGGCAATGAGCAGTTCTTC.

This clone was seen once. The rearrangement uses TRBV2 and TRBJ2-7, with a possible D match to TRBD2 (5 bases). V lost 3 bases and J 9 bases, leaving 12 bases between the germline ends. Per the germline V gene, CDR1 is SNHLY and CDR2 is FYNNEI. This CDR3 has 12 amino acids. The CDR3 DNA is TGTGCCAGCAGTGAGGATGAGGGTTGGCAGTACTTC. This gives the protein CASSEDEGWQYF.

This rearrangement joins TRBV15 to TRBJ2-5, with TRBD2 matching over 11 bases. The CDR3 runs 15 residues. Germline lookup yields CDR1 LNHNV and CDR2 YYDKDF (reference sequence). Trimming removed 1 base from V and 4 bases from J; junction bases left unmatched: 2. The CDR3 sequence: CATSRASGGPETQYF. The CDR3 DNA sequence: TGTGCCACCAGCAGAGCTAGCGGGGGGCCAGAGACCCAGTACTTC.

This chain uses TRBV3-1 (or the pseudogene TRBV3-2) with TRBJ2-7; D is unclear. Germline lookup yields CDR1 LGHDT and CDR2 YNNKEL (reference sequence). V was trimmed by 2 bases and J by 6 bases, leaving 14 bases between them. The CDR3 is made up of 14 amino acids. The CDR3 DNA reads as TGTGCCAGCAGCCAATACAGTCCCTCCGGCGAGCAGTACTTC. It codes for CASSQYSPSGEQYF.

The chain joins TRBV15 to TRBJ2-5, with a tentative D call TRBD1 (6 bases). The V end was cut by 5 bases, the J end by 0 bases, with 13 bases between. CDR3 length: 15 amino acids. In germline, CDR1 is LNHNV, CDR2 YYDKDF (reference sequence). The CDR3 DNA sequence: TGTGCCACCAGCCTCAGGGGAACGTACCAAGAGACCCAGTACTTC. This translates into CATSLRGTYQETQYF.

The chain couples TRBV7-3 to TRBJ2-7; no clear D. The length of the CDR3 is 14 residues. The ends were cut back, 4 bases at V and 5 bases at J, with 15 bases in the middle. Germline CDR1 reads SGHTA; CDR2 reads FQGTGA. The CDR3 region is CASSSPRKNDEQYF. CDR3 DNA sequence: TGTGCCAGCAGCTCCCCCAGGAAGAACGACGAGCAGTACTTC.

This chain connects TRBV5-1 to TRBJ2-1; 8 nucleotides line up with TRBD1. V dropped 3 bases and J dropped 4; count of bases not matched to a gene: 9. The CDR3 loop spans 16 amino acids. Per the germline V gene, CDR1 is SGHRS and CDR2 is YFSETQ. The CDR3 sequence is CASSSGGTGPYNEQFF. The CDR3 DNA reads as TGCGCCAGCAGCTCTGGGGGGACAGGCCCTTACAATGAGCAGTTCTTC. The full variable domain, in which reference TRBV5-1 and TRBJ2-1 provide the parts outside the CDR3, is KAGVTQTPRYLIKTRGQQVTLSCSPISGHRSVSWYQQTPGQGLQFLFEYFSETQRNKGNFPGRFSGRQFSNSRSEMNVSTLELGDSALYLCASSSGGTGPYNEQFFGPGTRLTVL.

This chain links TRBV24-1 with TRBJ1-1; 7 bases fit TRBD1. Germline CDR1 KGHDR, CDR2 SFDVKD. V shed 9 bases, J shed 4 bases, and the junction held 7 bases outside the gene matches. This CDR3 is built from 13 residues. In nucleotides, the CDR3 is TGTGCCACCGGAGGGGGCTTTGGCACTGAAGCTTTCTTT. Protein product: CATGGGFGTEAFF.

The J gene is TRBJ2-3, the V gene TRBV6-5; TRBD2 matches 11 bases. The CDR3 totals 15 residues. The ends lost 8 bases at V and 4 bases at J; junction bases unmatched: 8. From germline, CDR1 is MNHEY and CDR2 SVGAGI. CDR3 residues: CASGFTSGGPDTQYF. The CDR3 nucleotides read TGTGCCAGCGGGTTTACTAGCGGGGGCCCAGATACGCAGTATTTT.